Shown below are 17 T cell receptor beta chains from a single sample sequenced in a study of technical replicates of blood from several donors. Using immunoSEQ multiplex PCR, the repertoire was profiled, and TCRdb retains in-frame clones only, with some absent. The sample contains tens of thousands of clones, 94% of which appear only once. The sequenced sample consisted of T cells isolated from PBMCs. The origin of the receptors is a human donor in good health.

The V gene is TRBV7-6, the J gene TRBJ2-5, with TRBD1 identical over 7 bases. The J segment lost 4 bases and the V segment lost 4 bases, leaving 6 bases of the junction unmatched. The length of the CDR3 is 14 residues. Germline V gene data show CDR1 as SGHVS and CDR2 as FNYEAQ. CDR3 nucleotide sequence: TGTGCCAGCAGCTCCAGACAGGGTGCAGAGACCCAGTACTTC. Its protein is CASSSRQGAETQYF.

This chain uses TRBV11-3 with TRBJ2-2, with 9 bases aligning to TRBD1. This CDR3 comprises 15 residues. After removal of 4 bases from V and 7 bases from J, the junction contained 7 bases not matched to a gene. In germline, CDR1 is SGHNT, CDR2 YENEEA. CDR3 amino acids: CASSSRDRVHGELFF. CDR3 in DNA: TGTGCCAGCAGCTCCCGGGACAGGGTTCACGGGGAGCTGTTTTTT.

Remarks on this clone: Germline and junction disagree at one end, which may indicate a read error. The chain employs TRBV6-5 and TRBJ2-1, with TRBD2 identical over 10 bases. The germline V gene encodes CDR1 MNHEY and CDR2 SVGAGI. The CDR3 totals 15 residues. The CDR3 spells CASSPPGLAVSSAVF. CDR3 DNA: TGTGCCAGCAGTCCTCCCGGACTAGCGGTATCCAGCGCGGTCTTC.

V usage is TRBV28 and J usage is TRBJ2-3; D is unresolved. The germline gives CDR1 MDHEN, CDR2 SYDVKM. CDR3 length: 14 residues. The germline V and J ends were trimmed by 10 bases and 2 bases, with 16 bases remaining between them. CDR3 amino acids: CATHFRQNTDTQYF. In DNA, the CDR3 is TGTGCCACGCATTTTAGACAAAACACAGATACGCAGTATTTT.

Only a few counts were recorded for this clone. V is TRBV28 and J is TRBJ2-2; 8 nucleotides line up with TRBD2. Trimming at V came to 4 bases and at J to 5 bases, leaving 6 bases not matched to a gene. This CDR3 region has 15 residues. CDR1 and CDR2 (germline): MDHEN, SYDVKM. In DNA, the CDR3 is TGTGCCAGCAGTTCACTAGCGGCGCGGACCGGGGAGCTGTTTTTT. Translated, it gives CASSSLAARTGELFF.

The rearrangement joins TRBV13 to TRBJ1-1, with a possible D match to TRBD1 (5 bases). V shed 2 bases and J shed 7 bases, with 14 bases lying between them. Per germline, CDR1 PRHDT and CDR2 FYEKMQ (reference sequence). The CDR3 has 14 residues. For the CDR3, the DNA is TGTGCCAGCAGCTTATTCCTCGGGGGAGGTGAAGCTTTCTTT. This sequence encodes CASSLFLGGGEAFF.

The CDR3 here is CASSYSGARKDEQFF. CDR3 nucleotide sequence: TGTGCCAGCAGTTACTCCGGTGCGAGGAAAGATGAGCAGTTCTTC. This chain uses TRBV6-5 with TRBJ2-1; D call uncertain. V was trimmed by 0 bases and J by 8 bases, leaving 14 bases between them. Looked up from germline, CDR1 is MNHEY and CDR2 is SVGAGI. The CDR3 has 15 amino acids.

The DNA for the CDR3 is TGTGCCAGCTCACCAGGATTTGGAACTACCGAGCAGTACTTC. Translation: CASSPGFGTTEQYF. The rearrangement joins TRBV18 to TRBJ2-7; D gene uncertain. This CDR3 contains 14 residues. V lost 2 bases and J 6 bases, leaving 14 bases between the germline ends. From germline, CDR1 is KGHSH and CDR2 LQKENI.

The gene calls are TRBV14 and TRBJ2-7; D is unclear. The V gene lost 2 bases and the J gene lost 4 bases, with 6 bases spanning the gap. The CDR3 is made up of 12 amino acids. Germline assignment: CDR1 SGHDN and CDR2 FVKESK. The CDR3 region has the DNA TGTGCCAGCAGCCAAAATGTATACGAGCAGTACTTC. Translated, it gives CASSQNVYEQYF.

The V and J genes are TRBV5-1 and TRBJ2-2, with 7 nucleotides matching TRBD1. Germline values: CDR1 SGHRS, CDR2 YFSETQ. Trimming took 4 bases from V and 5 from J; bases not matched to a gene: 5. This CDR3 is 14 amino acids long. Here the CDR3 reads CASSATGETGELFF. Written as DNA, the CDR3 is TGCGCCAGCAGCGCTACAGGGGAAACCGGGGAGCTGTTTTTT.

The rearrangement links TRBV18 to TRBJ2-2, with TRBD2 matching over 10 bases. The V segment lost 5 bases and the J segment 5 bases; nucleotides outside the gene matches: 11. This CDR3 is built from 17 residues. Germline V lookup: CDR1 KGHSH, CDR2 LQKENI. The CDR3 spells CASSRTSGDVGTGELFF. The CDR3 DNA follows: TGTGCCAGCTCAAGGACTAGCGGAGACGTTGGTACCGGGGAGCTGTTTTTT.

The CDR3 spells CASSLLQGAGELFF. In DNA form, the CDR3 reads TGTGCCAGCAGTCTACTACAGGGCGCCGGGGAGCTGTTTTTT. This chain links TRBV28 with TRBJ2-2, with a tentative D call TRBD1 (6 bases). Trimming pared 5 bases from V and 6 bases from J, leaving 13 bases between. CDR3 length equals 14 residues. Per germline, CDR1 MDHEN and CDR2 SYDVKM. The variable domain in full, completed from reference TRBV28 and TRBJ2-2, reads DVKVTQSSRYLVKRTGEKVFLECVQDMDHENMFWYRQDPGLGLRLIYFSYDVKMKEKGDIPEGYSVSREKKERFSLILESASTNQTSMYLCASSLLQGAGELFFGEGSRLTVL.

The chain combines TRBV5-1 with TRBJ1-1; 7 bases fit TRBD1. V shed 1 base, J shed 4 bases, and the junction held 4 bases outside the gene matches. CDR1 and CDR2 from the germline V gene are SGHRS and YFSETQ. The CDR3 consists of 14 residues. CDR3 amino acids: CASSLTTGRTEAFF. The CDR3 nucleotides are TGCGCCAGCAGCTTGACGACAGGGCGCACTGAAGCTTTCTTT.

The V and J genes are TRBV7-9 and TRBJ1-2, with 8 bases matching TRBD1. The CDR3 totals 16 residues. Germline V CDR1 and CDR2: SEHNR, FQNEAQ (reference sequence). V lost 5 bases and J lost 2; bases outside the gene matches: 10. CDR3 residues: CASSDGGRGLNYGYTF. Written as DNA, the CDR3 is TGTGCCAGCAGCGATGGGGGCAGGGGGCTGAACTATGGCTACACCTTC.

The gene calls are TRBV6-5 and TRBJ2-7; 9 bases map to TRBD1. Germline V gene sequence: CDR1 MNHEY, CDR2 SVGAGI. The CDR3 has 14 amino acids. V lost 6 bases to trimming and J lost 3 bases; unmatched junction nucleotides: 6. This CDR3 reads CASSKPGQGYEQYF. Written as DNA, the CDR3 is TGTGCCAGCAGCAAACCGGGACAGGGCTACGAGCAGTACTTC.

The rearrangement uses TRBV11-2 and TRBJ1-5, with 7 bases matching TRBD1. The V gene end was trimmed by 1 base and the J gene end by 1 base; junction bases not matched to a gene: 4. The CDR3 loop spans 16 amino acids. The V gene's germline CDR1 is SGHAT and CDR2 FQNNGV. The CDR3 DNA reads TGTGCCAGCAGCTTAGGGACAGGCCTCAGCAATCAGCCCCAGCATTTT. It encodes CASSLGTGLSNQPQHF.

The chain combines TRBV5-1 with TRBJ2-3; 7 nucleotides line up with TRBD1. The CDR3 extends over 15 amino acids. CDR1 and CDR2 (germline): SGHRS, YFSETQ. Germline trimming cut 2 bases from V and 1 base from J; bases unmatched to any gene: 4. The CDR3 protein is CASSFQGGGTDTQYF. Written as DNA, the CDR3 is TGCGCCAGCAGCTTTCAAGGGGGCGGCACAGATACGCAGTATTTT.